Sequencing of this T cell receptor (beta chain) was carried out in a study of blood T cell repertoires in COVID-19. Libraries were prepared by immunoSEQ multiplex PCR; TCRdb keeps only in-frame clonotypes and omits some of them. The sample carries 200,000 to 250,000 clones, about 81% recorded once. Two negative PCRs, clearance, or symptom resolution were required of recovered Cohort 3 donors. The CDR3 spans 13 residues. Germline CDR1 MDHEN, CDR2 SYDVKM. The V gene end was trimmed by 10 bases and the J gene end by 0 bases; junction bases not matched to a gene: 6. The chain recombines TRBV28 with TRBJ2-7; 7 bases are shared with TRBD2. The specimen sequenced was PBMCs or T cells enriched from blood (not recorded which). This TCR was recovered from a man aged 35 to 55 who had recovered from COVID-19. CDR3 residues: CAITSVRSYEQYF. The DNA of the CDR3 is TGTGCCATTACTAGCGTACGCTCCTACGAGCAGTACTTC.